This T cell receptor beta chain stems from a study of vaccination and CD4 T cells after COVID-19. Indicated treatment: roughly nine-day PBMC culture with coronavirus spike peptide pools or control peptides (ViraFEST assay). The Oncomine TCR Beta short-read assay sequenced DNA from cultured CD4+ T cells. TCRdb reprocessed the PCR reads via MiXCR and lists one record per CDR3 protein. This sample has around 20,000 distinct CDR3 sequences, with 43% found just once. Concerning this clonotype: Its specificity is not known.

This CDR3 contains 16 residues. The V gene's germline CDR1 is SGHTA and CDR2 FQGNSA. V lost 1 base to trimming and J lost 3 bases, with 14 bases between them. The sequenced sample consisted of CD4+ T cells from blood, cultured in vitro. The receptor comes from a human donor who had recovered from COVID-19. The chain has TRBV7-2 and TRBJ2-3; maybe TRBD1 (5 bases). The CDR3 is CASSLGAGLPTDTQYF. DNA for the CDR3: TGTGCCAGCAGCTTAGGGGCAGGGCTTCCAACAGATACGCAGTATTTT.